The clone carrying this T cell receptor (beta chain) was observed a handful of times. Its antigen is still unknown. The sample belongs to a study of CD8 T cells in ankylosing spondylitis. Study results and caveats: Significant enrichment of disease-linked clones was reported in matched ankylosing spondylitis synovial fluid. Relatively scarce in peripheral blood, disease-linked clones were CD8+.

A single record per CDR3 protein comes from TCRdb applying MiXCR to the 5' RACE reads. The table shows about 360,000 distinct CDR3 sequences, with around 20% occurring only once. This CDR3 contains 14 residues. From germline, CDR1 is MNHEY and CDR2 SMNVEV (reference sequence). V was clipped by 6 bases and J by 4 bases; unmatched bases: 5. The clonotype comes from a male donor with ankylosing spondylitis or in good health (not recorded which). This sequence joins TRBV27 and TRBJ1-5; 8 positions match TRBD1. Sequencing used blood, either unsorted or a sorted T cell fraction (not recorded which). The CDR3 nucleotides are TGTGCCAGCAGCTTACAGGGGGTTAATCAGCCCCAGCATTTT. Its protein is CASSLQGVNQPQHF.